These T cell receptor beta chains were read from a single sample in a study of cytomegalovirus exposure and HLA in healthy donors. Only in-frame clones appear in the TCRdb table, and some are missing; sequencing was by immunoSEQ multiplex PCR. The sample yields approximately 190,000 clones, roughly 73% seen once. The sequenced sample consisted of PBMCs. All receptors come from a woman under 40 in good health and CMV-seropositive. The CDR3 runs from the conserved cysteine through the conserved F or W. The order of the fields is CDR3 DNA, CDR3 protein, V gene, J gene, D gene, clone size. D genes are given only for firm matches. Some rows have no size entry. The others give once, few or many, or a class for an expanded clone.

DNA: TGTGCCAGCAGCTCCTGGGGGGCGGGAGGAGAGACCCAGTACTTC; CDR3: CASSSWGAGGETQYF; V: TRBV5-4; J: TRBJ2-5; D: TRBD2; size: NA
DNA: TGTGCCAGTAGAAGACTAGCAGCTAGCACAGATACGCAGTATTTT; CDR3: CASRRLAASTDTQYF; V: TRBV19; J: TRBJ2-3; D: TRBD2; size: NA
DNA: TGTGCCAGCATAGATGTTAGGGAGGTCGGCAATCAGCCCCAGCATTTT; CDR3: CASIDVREVGNQPQHF; V: TRBV6-4; J: TRBJ1-5; D: NA; size: NA
DNA: TGTGCCAGCAGTTTATCCAGGGTGGGAGGGAATCAGCCCCAGCATTTT; CDR3: CASSLSRVGGNQPQHF; V: TRBV6-5; J: TRBJ1-5; D: NA; size: NA
DNA: TGTGCCAGCAGCCAAGAACTAGCGGGGGGAACAGATACGCAGTATTTT; CDR3: CASSQELAGGTDTQYF; V: TRBV4-2; J: TRBJ2-3; D: TRBD2; size: NA
DNA: TGCGCCAGCAGCTTGAAGAGGGATGAGCAGTTCTTC; CDR3: CASSLKRDEQFF; V: TRBV5-1; J: TRBJ2-1; D: NA; size: NA
DNA: TGTGCCAGCAGTTCCCGGGACAGGGTTCGGGAATATGGCTACACCTTC; CDR3: CASSSRDRVREYGYTF; V: TRBV6-5; J: TRBJ1-2; D: TRBD1; size: few
DNA: TGTGCCAGCAGCCGTAGCGGGGGGGCGGCGGCAGATACGCAGTATTTT; CDR3: CASSRSGGAAADTQYF; V: TRBV13; J: TRBJ2-3; D: TRBD2; size: NA
DNA: TGCGCCAGCAGCTGGGGGATGACTAGTGGTGAGCAGTTCTTC; CDR3: CASSWGMTSGEQFF; V: TRBV5-1; J: TRBJ2-1; D: NA; size: NA
DNA: TGTGCCAAAAGGACAGGGGGCATTGGTGAAGCTTTCTTT; CDR3: CAKRTGGIGEAFF; V: TRBV27; J: TRBJ1-1; D: TRBD1; size: NA
DNA: TGCAGCGTCGCCGGGACACTACAAGAGACCCAGTACTTC; CDR3: CSVAGTLQETQYF; V: TRBV29-1; J: TRBJ2-5; D: NA; size: NA
DNA: TGTGCCAGTAGTACGGGACAGAGCCGCACAGATACGCAGTATTTT; CDR3: CASSTGQSRTDTQYF; V: TRBV19; J: TRBJ2-3; D: TRBD1; size: NA
DNA: TGCAGCGGGCAGTCGAACACCGGGGAGCTGTTTTTT; CDR3: CSGQSNTGELFF; V: TRBV29-1; J: TRBJ2-2; D: NA; size: NA
DNA: TGTGCCATCAGTGAGGGGCAGGGGAGCTATGGCTACACCTTC; CDR3: CAISEGQGSYGYTF; V: TRBV10-3; J: TRBJ1-2; D: NA; size: NA
DNA: TGTGCCAGCAGTGAAGAGAGGCGGTTCGGTGGCTACACCTTC; CDR3: CASSEERRFGGYTF; V: TRBV6-1; J: TRBJ1-2; D: NA; size: NA
DNA: TGTGCCAGCAGCGAACAGGGGGGGTCTGGAAACACCATATATTTT; CDR3: CASSEQGGSGNTIYF; V: TRBV21-1; J: TRBJ1-3; D: NA; size: NA
DNA: TGTGCCAGCAGCTTGGGGGCCTCTGGGGCCAACGTCCTGACTTTC; CDR3: CASSLGASGANVLTF; V: TRBV5-6; J: TRBJ2-6; D: NA; size: few
DNA: TGTGCCATCAGTGATTATGGCGGAGATACGTTAGGCACAGATACGCAGTATTTT; CDR3: CAISDYGGDTLGTDTQYF; V: TRBV10-3; J: TRBJ2-3; D: NA; size: NA
DNA: TGTGCCAGCAGACCGGAGGCCCCCAATGAAAAACTGTTTTTT; CDR3: CASRPEAPNEKLFF; V: TRBV7-9; J: TRBJ1-4; D: NA; size: NA
DNA: TGTGCCAGCAGACCGACAGGGGGCGTAAACATTCAGTACTTC; CDR3: CASRPTGGVNIQYF; V: TRBV7-9; J: TRBJ2-4; D: TRBD1; size: once
DNA: TGTGCCAGCAGCTTGGACAGGGCCCAAGAGACCCAGTACTTC; CDR3: CASSLDRAQETQYF; V: TRBV5-5; J: TRBJ2-5; D: NA; size: NA
DNA: TGTGCCAGCTCGGGAGGACAGGGGACACTATACGAGCAGTACTTC; CDR3: CASSGGQGTLYEQYF; V: TRBV18; J: TRBJ2-7; D: TRBD1; size: NA
DNA: TGCGCCAGCAGCGCGGGACTAGCGGGAGGTGCGGGCCTATACGAGCAGTACTTC; CDR3: CASSAGLAGGAGLYEQYF; V: TRBV5-1; J: TRBJ2-7; D: TRBD2; size: NA
DNA: TGCGCCAGCAGCCAGAGGACAGGGGGCCCCACTGAAGCTTTCTTT; CDR3: CASSQRTGGPTEAFF; V: TRBV4-1; J: TRBJ1-1; D: TRBD1; size: NA
DNA: TGTGCCAGCTCACCAGTGGGCCTAGCGGGACTCACAGATACGCAGTATTTT; CDR3: CASSPVGLAGLTDTQYF; V: TRBV18; J: TRBJ2-3; D: TRBD2; size: NA
DNA: TGTGCCAGCACCTTTATTGGGCTCAGGGCTAACTATGGCTACACCTTC; CDR3: CASTFIGLRANYGYTF; V: TRBV7-2; J: TRBJ1-2; D: NA; size: NA
DNA: TGTGCCAGCAGCTTTTCCAGGCTTGAGCAGTTCTTC; CDR3: CASSFSRLEQFF; V: TRBV7-8; J: TRBJ2-1; D: NA; size: NA
DNA: TGTGCCAGCAGCGTAGGTATCAGCGGGGAATCCTACGAGCAGTACTTC; CDR3: CASSVGISGESYEQYF; V: TRBV9; J: TRBJ2-7; D: TRBD2; size: NA
DNA: TGTGCCAGCAGCCCCAGCCTGACAGCTGCCGGGGAGCTGTTTTTT; CDR3: CASSPSLTAAGELFF; V: TRBV7-2; J: TRBJ2-2; D: NA; size: NA
DNA: TGTGCTAGTGGTTTTACGACAGGGGGTATACCTGAAGCTTTCTTT; CDR3: CASGFTTGGIPEAFF; V: TRBV12-5; J: TRBJ1-1; D: TRBD1; size: NA
DNA: TGTGCCAGCAGGGAGGTGGGCGAGCAGTACTTC; CDR3: CASREVGEQYF; V: TRBV7-2; J: TRBJ2-7; D: NA; size: NA
DNA: TGTGCCAGCAGCCCGACAGGGGCGGGCGTCGAGCAGTACTTC; CDR3: CASSPTGAGVEQYF; V: TRBV6-6; J: TRBJ2-7; D: TRBD1; size: NA
DNA: TGTGCCAGTAGTATATCACTAGCGGGAGGGTACAATGAGCAGTTCTTC; CDR3: CASSISLAGGYNEQFF; V: TRBV19; J: TRBJ2-1; D: TRBD2; size: NA
DNA: TGTGCCAGCAGTTCACAGGCCGGGTTTGGCTACACCTTC; CDR3: CASSSQAGFGYTF; V: TRBV28; J: TRBJ1-2; D: NA; size: NA
DNA: TGTGCCATCAGTGAGTCGGGCGGGGGGTCAGAGACCCAGTACTTC; CDR3: CAISESGGGSETQYF; V: TRBV10-3; J: TRBJ2-5; D: TRBD2; size: NA
DNA: TGCGCCAGCAGCACCTTCGGGACAGCGGGCAATGAGCAGTTCTTC; CDR3: CASSTFGTAGNEQFF; V: TRBV4-3; J: TRBJ2-1; D: NA; size: few
DNA: TGTGCCAGCAGCTTCGACAGAGGCGATGGTCCCCAGCATTTT; CDR3: CASSFDRGDGPQHF; V: TRBV7-2; J: TRBJ1-5; D: NA; size: NA
DNA: TGTGCCATCAGTGAGTCGACACAGGGGTGGTCACCCCTCCACTTT; CDR3: CAISESTQGWSPLHF; V: TRBV10-3; J: TRBJ1-6; D: TRBD1; size: NA
DNA: TGCGCCAGCAGCTCGGGGCCCCGGACAGCCTCCTACGAGCAGTACTTC; CDR3: CASSSGPRTASYEQYF; V: TRBV5-1; J: TRBJ2-7; D: NA; size: few
DNA: TGTGCCAGCAGCCTACGAACTGAAGCTTTCTTT; CDR3: CASSLRTEAFF; V: TRBV5-4; J: TRBJ1-1; D: NA; size: few
DNA: TGTGCCAGTAGTATAAACAGGGATCGCACTGAAGCTTTCTTT; CDR3: CASSINRDRTEAFF; V: TRBV19; J: TRBJ1-1; D: NA; size: NA
DNA: TGTGCCAGCAGTCAGCCGGGACTGATTAATGAAAAACTGTTTTTT; CDR3: CASSQPGLINEKLFF; V: TRBV28; J: TRBJ1-4; D: NA; size: NA
DNA: TGTGCCAGCAGAGTAAGGTCCGGGGAGACCCAGTACTTC; CDR3: CASRVRSGETQYF; V: TRBV5-6; J: TRBJ2-5; D: NA; size: NA
DNA: TGTGCCAGCAGCCGTTTTCTGGACACAGTCGGGGAGCTGTTTTTT; CDR3: CASSRFLDTVGELFF; V: TRBV7-7; J: TRBJ2-2; D: NA; size: NA
DNA: TGTGCCAGCAGCTTAGACACAGGGGCCTACCGGGGTGGGGCCAACGTCCTGACTTTC; CDR3: CASSLDTGAYRGGANVLTF; V: TRBV7-2; J: TRBJ2-6; D: TRBD1; size: NA
DNA: TGTGCCACCGGGGGTGTCGGTCAGCCCCAGCATTTT; CDR3: CATGGVGQPQHF; V: TRBV27; J: TRBJ1-5; D: NA; size: NA
DNA: TGTGCCAGCACCTCCCCATGGGAGGAACCGAGCACTGAAGCTTTCTTT; CDR3: CASTSPWEEPSTEAFF; V: TRBV5-8; J: TRBJ1-1; D: NA; size: NA
DNA: TGTGCCAGCAGTCCGGGGACTAGCCAGCCGAACTACAATGAGCAGTTCTTC; CDR3: CASSPGTSQPNYNEQFF; V: TRBV27; J: TRBJ2-1; D: TRBD2; size: NA
DNA: TGTGCCAGCAGTTTCCAAACCGGGTATACCGGGGAGACCCAGTACTTC; CDR3: CASSFQTGYTGETQYF; V: TRBV28; J: TRBJ2-5; D: NA; size: NA
DNA: TGCGCCAGCAGCTTGATTTCTAGCGTGTCCTACGAGCAGTACTTC; CDR3: CASSLISSVSYEQYF; V: TRBV5-1; J: TRBJ2-7; D: NA; size: NA
DNA: TGTGCCAGCAGTTTGGGAAGGGGGCTAGTAGGGTTCTTC; CDR3: CASSLGRGLVGFF; V: TRBV6-6; J: TRBJ2-1; D: TRBD1; size: NA
DNA: TGTGCCAGCAGTTCCCAGGCCGGAAACACCATATATTTT; CDR3: CASSSQAGNTIYF; V: TRBV6-6; J: TRBJ1-3; D: NA; size: NA
DNA: TGTGCCAGCAGTCACTCGTCCTACGAGCAGTACTTC; CDR3: CASSHSSYEQYF; V: TRBV27; J: TRBJ2-7; D: NA; size: NA
DNA: TGTGCCAGCAGCGTAGCCAGCGAGAACACCGGGGAGCTGTTTTTT; CDR3: CASSVASENTGELFF; V: TRBV9; J: TRBJ2-2; D: NA; size: NA